This T cell receptor beta chain comes out of a study of blood T cell repertoires in COVID-19. V lost 1 base, J lost 1 base, and 16 bases lay in between. This CDR3 has 17 residues. Germline CDR1 SNHLY, CDR2 FYNNEI. Authors' methods: Amplification of reference gene primers was used by the study to estimate nucleated cell counts. Clones were sequenced by immunoSEQ multiplex PCR, and TCRdb holds only the in-frame ones, with some missing. V and J calls and clone size follow that table, whereas D and trimming were derived from the DNA. Among about 150,000 clones listed, 88% were seen once. The V call is TRBV2, the J call TRBJ1-2; tentatively, D is TRBD1 (6 bases). The sequence was collected from a human donor in a cohort sampled during active COVID-19. Material for sequencing was peripheral blood. The CDR3 nucleotides are TGTGCCAGCAGTGAAGGGACAAGGGGGGGCCGTAACTATGGCTACACCTTC. This gives the protein CASSEGTRGGRNYGYTF.